This T cell receptor (beta chain) was identified in a study of T-cell reconstitution after alpha-beta-depleted transplantation in children. Researchers prepared the TCRbeta library using unique molecular identifiers, the study reports. MiXCR was run by TCRdb on the PCR reads, yielding one entry per CDR3 protein. Of roughly 200,000 distinct CDR3 sequences detected, about 6.8% appear once; the ten largest clones hold 3%. This clonotype occurred many times. The TCR originated in a human donor who donated a stem cell graft to a child with Wiskott-Aldrich syndrome. Sequences were derived from PBMCs from the stem cell graft donor, sampled from the stem cell graft.

The CDR3 nucleotides read TGCGCCAGCAGCTTGGGCAACACAGATACGCAGTATTTT. Translated: CASSLGNTDTQYF. The chain recombines TRBV5-1 with TRBJ2-3; D is unresolved. CDR1 and CDR2 from the germline V gene are SGHRS and YFSETQ. The CDR3 is 13 amino acids. Trimming took 0 bases from V and 2 from J, leaving 4 bases between them.